Each of the 14 T cell receptor beta chains below was sequenced from the same sample in a study of glioma-infiltrating T cells after dendritic cell vaccination. The protocol was immunoSEQ multiplex PCR, while the TCRdb copy is restricted to in-frame clones and leaves out a portion. The sample consists of some 100,000 clones, approximately 80% of them appearing once. The specimen comprised blood, sampled before dendritic cell vaccination. Receptor source: a human donor with glioblastoma.

This clone was observed a single time. The CDR3 coding sequence is TGTGCCAGTAGTAAGGTCCTCGGGGACAATGAGCAGTTCTTC. Protein product: CASSKVLGDNEQFF. This chain joins TRBV19 and TRBJ2-1; the D gene is possibly TRBD2 (5 bases). Germline V gives CDR1 LNHDA, CDR2 SQIVND (reference sequence). The CDR3 totals 14 residues. V was clipped by 4 bases and J by 5 bases, with 12 bases between them.

This chain uses TRBV30 with TRBJ2-7; 8 bases align to TRBD1. This CDR3 contains 16 residues. CDR1 and CDR2 from the germline V gene are GTSNPN and SVGIG (reference sequence). Unmatched junction bases numbered 10, after V lost 1 base and J lost 2 bases. The CDR3 DNA reads as TGTGCCTGGAGTGGTTATTGGACAGGGAGGACCTACGAGCAGTACTTC. This codes for CAWSGYWTGRTYEQYF. Full variable domain (rest looked up from reference TRBV30 and TRBJ2-7): SQTIHQWPATLVQPVGSPLSLECTVEGTSNPNLYWYRQAAGRGLQLLFYSVGIGQISSEVPQNLSASRPQDRQFILSSKKLLLSDSGFYLCAWSGYWTGRTYEQYFGPGTRLTVT.

This chain connects TRBV11-3 to TRBJ2-1; 7 nucleotides match TRBD1. Germline CDR1 reads SGHNT; CDR2 reads YENEEA. CDR3 size: 14 residues. Trimming cost V 4 bases and J 4 bases; bases outside gene matches: 4. CDR3 sequence reads: CASSSRTGYNEQFF. The CDR3 nucleotides are TGTGCCAGCAGCTCAAGGACAGGTTACAATGAGCAGTTCTTC.

The rearrangement uses TRBV6-6 and TRBJ2-7; 7 bases align to TRBD2. Germline values: CDR1 MNHNY, CDR2 SVGAGI (reference sequence). This CDR3 has 12 residues. V shed 1 base, J shed 7 bases, and the junction held 1 base outside the gene matches. CDR3 residues: CASSYWGGEQYF. The CDR3, as DNA: TGTGCCAGCAGTTACTGGGGGGGAGAGCAGTACTTC.

The chain uses TRBV6-5 and TRBJ1-2; D gene ambiguous. CDR1 and CDR2 (germline): MNHEY, SVGAGI. Trimming removed 0 bases from V and 4 bases from J, with 12 bases in between. The CDR3 consists of 15 residues. In DNA form, the CDR3 reads TGTGCCAGCAGTTACTCGTTAGCCGGGTCCTATGGCTACACCTTC. Its translation is CASSYSLAGSYGYTF.

The J gene is TRBJ2-1, the V gene TRBV5-1; 7 bases align to TRBD2. CDR3 length: 16 amino acids. Germline trimming cut 4 bases from V and 3 bases from J; bases unmatched to any gene: 10. Germline assignment: CDR1 SGHRS and CDR2 YFSETQ. The CDR3 sequence: CASSGGAGVVYNEQFF. CDR3 DNA: TGCGCCAGCAGCGGTGGTGCGGGGGTAGTCTACAATGAGCAGTTCTTC.

This clone was seen a handful of times. V and J are TRBV9 and TRBJ1-2; TRBD1 aligns across 7 bases. Germline V gene data show CDR1 as SGDLS and CDR2 as YYNGEE. This CDR3 is built from 14 residues. The trim removed 0 bases at V and 4 bases at J, leaving 3 bases unmatched. CDR3: CASSVGGTAYGYTF. CDR3 DNA: TGTGCCAGCAGCGTAGGGGGGACAGCCTATGGCTACACCTTC.

The rearrangement uses TRBV18 and TRBJ2-7, with 8 bases identical to TRBD1. The ends lost 4 bases at V and 7 bases at J; junction bases unmatched: 15. Germline lookup yields CDR1 KGHSH and CDR2 LQKENI. The CDR3 length is 16 residues. In DNA, the CDR3 is TGTGCCAGCTCACGACGGGGACAGGAAAGAAATAAGGAGCAGTACTTC. This translates into CASSRRGQERNKEQYF.

This chain joins TRBV6-1 and TRBJ1-1; tentatively, D is TRBD1 (6 bases). Germline CDR1 is MNHNS and CDR2 is SASEGT. The CDR3 consists of 15 residues. The V gene lost 7 bases and the J gene lost 1 base, with 16 bases spanning the gap. This CDR3 reads CASTTGSVGNTEAFF. The CDR3 DNA sequence: TGTGCCAGCACTACAGGGAGCGTTGGGAACACTGAAGCTTTCTTT.

This clone has just one count. CDR3: CASSLGLAGGNEQFF. The CDR3 DNA follows: TGTGCCAGCAGCTTGGGACTAGCGGGGGGGAATGAGCAGTTCTTC. The chain joins TRBV2 to TRBJ2-1, with 16 bases that match TRBD2. CDR1 SNHLY and CDR2 FYNNEI come from the germline V gene. Germline trimming cut 6 bases from V and 7 bases from J; bases unmatched to any gene: 3. The CDR3 sequence is 15 residues long.

The table lists this clone with a few counts. The chain recombines TRBV5-1 with TRBJ2-7; possible D gene TRBD1, 6 bases. The CDR3 has 14 amino acids. Germline V lookup: CDR1 SGHRS, CDR2 YFSETQ. V gave up 5 bases and J gave up 0 bases, with 12 bases separating them. The CDR3 is CASSLTGISYEQYF. The DNA for the CDR3 is TGCGCCAGCAGTTTAACAGGGATCTCCTACGAGCAGTACTTC.

V is TRBV29-1 and J is TRBJ2-1; 12 bases align to TRBD2. V trimming: 1 base; J trimming: 9 bases; junction bases outside the gene matches: 4. Germline V gives CDR1 SQVTM, CDR2 ANQGSEA. The CDR3 covers 14 residues. CDR3 in amino acids: CSVEGLAGVVEQFF. Here the CDR3 DNA reads TGCAGCGTTGAAGGACTAGCGGGAGTTGTTGAGCAGTTCTTC.

This clone has only one observation. The V gene is TRBV9, the J gene TRBJ2-1, with D perhaps TRBD1 (5 bases). This CDR3 contains 12 residues. Germline V lookup: CDR1 SGDLS, CDR2 YYNGEE. The germline V and J ends were trimmed by 3 bases and 8 bases, with 9 bases remaining between them. For the CDR3, the DNA is TGTGCCAGCAGCGCTCAAGGGGATGAGCAGTTCTTC. This sequence encodes CASSAQGDEQFF.

The chain uses TRBV5-1 and TRBJ2-3, with TRBD2 matching over 10 bases. CDR1 and CDR2 from the germline V gene are SGHRS and YFSETQ. V shed 0 bases and J 5 bases; nucleotides not matched to a gene: 6. The length of the CDR3 is 16 residues. The chain's CDR3 is CASSLVSLAGVDTQYF. The DNA for the CDR3 is TGCGCCAGCAGCTTGGTTTCCCTAGCGGGAGTAGATACGCAGTATTTT. The full variable domain, with the rest looked up from reference TRBV5-1 and TRBJ2-3, is KAGVTQTPRYLIKTRGQQVTLSCSPISGHRSVSWYQQTPGQGLQFLFEYFSETQRNKGNFPGRFSGRQFSNSRSEMNVSTLELGDSALYLCASSLVSLAGVDTQYFGPGTRLTVL.